A single sample is the source of the 8 T cell receptor beta chains below, sequenced in a study of T cells in Graves' hyperthyroidism and ophthalmopathy. The TCR beta CDR3 regions underwent amplification using RNA transcripts as the source. A set of HTBI primers served as the primers for a first-round RT-PCR of the TCR CDR3. Using its own MiXCR run on the multiplex PCR reads, TCRdb lists one record per CDR3 protein. The sample carries 640,000 or so distinct CDR3 sequences, 14% to 15% recorded once. Input material: blood. The source is a woman in her thirties or forties with Graves' ophthalmopathy.

This clonotype was counted at least ten times. The rearrangement links TRBV12-3 or TRBV12-4 to TRBJ1-1; D perhaps matches TRBD1 (5 bases). The CDR3 length is 13 residues. V was clipped by 5 bases and J by 3 bases, with 10 bases between them. CDR3: CASSNGGYTEAFF. CDR3 coding DNA: TGTGCCAGCAGTAACGGGGGATACACTGAAGCTTTCTTT.

In this sample, this clonotype turned up many times. V and J are TRBV2 and TRBJ2-5, with D possibly being TRBD2 (6 bases). The length of the CDR3 is 15 residues. V was clipped by 3 bases and J by 4 bases, with 15 bases between them. Germline values: CDR1 SNHLY, CDR2 FYNNEI. The CDR3 protein is CASSEPSGRGETQYF. The CDR3 region has the DNA TGTGCCAGCAGTGAGCCCTCAGGGCGGGGAGAGACCCAGTACTTC. The whole variable domain, remainder taken from reference TRBV2 and TRBJ2-5, is EPEVTQTPSHQVTQMGQEVILRCVPISNHLYFYWYRQILGQKVEFLVSFYNNEISEKSEIFDDQFSVERPDGSNFTLKIRSTKLEDSAMYFCASSEPSGRGETQYFGPGTRLLVL.

This clonotype was counted between two and nine times. This rearrangement joins TRBV27 to TRBJ1-2; 11 bases align to TRBD1. With V trimmed by 8 bases and J by 8 bases, 4 bases remained unmatched. Per germline, CDR1 MNHEY and CDR2 SMNVEV (reference sequence). This CDR3 is built from 12 residues. CDR3 sequence (DNA): TGTGCCAGCGGACAGGGGGCGGAAGGCTACACCTTC. Protein product: CASGQGAEGYTF.

V usage is TRBV18 and J usage is TRBJ2-5; 11 nucleotides agree with TRBD2. CDR1 is KGHSH and CDR2 is LQKENI in the germline V gene. After removal of 2 bases from V and 4 bases from J, the junction contained 12 bases not matched to a gene. CDR3 length: 18 residues. The chain's CDR3 is CASSPRVTSGSSGETQYF. In DNA, the CDR3 is TGTGCCAGCTCACCAAGGGTAACTAGCGGGAGTAGCGGAGAGACCCAGTACTTC.

The genes are TRBV28 and TRBJ2-7, with 10 bases fitting TRBD1. Germline lookup yields CDR1 MDHEN and CDR2 SYDVKM. This CDR3 spans 14 amino acids. J was trimmed by 5 bases and V by 7 bases; bases with no gene match: 8. CDR3 DNA sequence: TGTGCCAGCACTCCGACAGGGGGCAACCACGAGCAGTACTTC. Amino acids: CASTPTGGNHEQYF.

This clonotype was seen at least ten times. The chain employs TRBV12-3 or TRBV12-4 and TRBJ1-5, with 8 bases that match TRBD1. CDR3 length: 14 amino acids. J lost 0 bases, V lost 7 bases, and 2 bases had no gene match. CDR3 residues: CASIDRGSNQPQHF. CDR3 nucleotides: TGTGCCAGCATCGACAGGGGTAGCAATCAGCCCCAGCATTTT.

This sequence joins TRBV12-3 or TRBV12-4 and TRBJ1-1; D not certain. The CDR3 contains 12 residues. V shed 5 bases and J shed 4 bases, with 8 bases lying between them. This CDR3 is CASSARATEAFF. The CDR3 nucleotides are TGTGCCAGCAGTGCACGTGCCACTGAAGCTTTCTTT.

This chain joins TRBV12-3 or TRBV12-4 and TRBJ1-5; tentatively, D is TRBD1 (5 bases). This CDR3 region has 14 residues. V was shortened by 6 bases and J by 5 bases, with 14 bases between the two germline ends. The CDR3 DNA follows: TGTGCCAGCAGCCGACAGCTTGGATATCAGCCCCAGCATTTT. It translates to CASSRQLGYQPQHF.